The 3 T cell receptor beta chains below all came from one sample that was sequenced in a study of early T cells in non-severe SARS-CoV-2 infection. TCRdb reprocessed the 5' RACE reads via MiXCR and lists one record per CDR3 protein. The sample includes 80,000 to 95,000 distinct CDR3 sequences, approximately 14% of them seen just once. The sequenced sample consisted of whole blood. These receptors were taken from an adult who was a healthcare worker with PCR-confirmed SARS-CoV-2 infection or an uninfected control (not recorded which).

The V and J genes are TRBV28 and TRBJ1-2, with TRBD1 matching 8 bases. J gave up 10 bases and V 8 bases, and 6 bases lay outside the gene matches. The germline gives CDR1 MDHEN, CDR2 SYDVKM. This CDR3 comprises 11 residues. CDR3 sequence reads: CASERRGHYTF. CDR3 DNA: TGTGCCAGCGAGCGCAGGGGGCACTACACCTTC.

This clonotype showed up just a few times. This sequence joins TRBV5-4 and TRBJ2-3; TRBD1 agrees at 7 bases. With 4 bases clipped from V and 1 base from J, the junction kept 9 bases outside the gene matches. Germline V CDR1 and CDR2: SGHNT, YYREEE (reference sequence). The CDR3 loop spans 16 amino acids. The CDR3 loop is CASSPPPGQGTDTQYF. CDR3 sequence (DNA): TGTGCCAGCAGCCCTCCCCCCGGACAGGGCACAGATACGCAGTATTTT.

This chain connects TRBV5-5 to TRBJ2-4; TRBD2 aligns across 7 bases. V was clipped by 4 bases and J by 7 bases; unmatched bases: 23. This CDR3 region has 19 residues. Germline V CDR1 and CDR2: SGHKS, YYEKEE (reference sequence). The CDR3 DNA is TGTGCCAGCAGCATAGAGGCGGGCCGGGGGGAAACCAACCGGAACATTCAGTACTTC. Amino acid sequence: CASSIEAGRGETNRNIQYF.